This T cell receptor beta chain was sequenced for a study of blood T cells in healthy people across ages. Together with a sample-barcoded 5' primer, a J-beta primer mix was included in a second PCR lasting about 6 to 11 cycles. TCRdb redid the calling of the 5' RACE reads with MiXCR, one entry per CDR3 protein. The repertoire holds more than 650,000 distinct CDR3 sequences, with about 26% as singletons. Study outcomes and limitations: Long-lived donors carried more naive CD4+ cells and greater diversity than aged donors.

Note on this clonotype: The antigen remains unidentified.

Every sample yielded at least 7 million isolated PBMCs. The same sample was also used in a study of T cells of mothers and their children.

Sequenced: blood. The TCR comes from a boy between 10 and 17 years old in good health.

CDR3 nucleotides: TGCGCCAGCAGCTTAGGACAATTCGGGGGCACCGGGGAGCTGTTTTTT. Protein product: CASSLGQFGGTGELFF. The genes are TRBV5-1 and TRBJ2-2; possible D gene TRBD2, 6 bases. Germline assignment: CDR1 SGHRS and CDR2 YFSETQ. V lost 2 bases and J 4 bases, leaving 15 bases between the germline ends. The CDR3 is 16 residues long.